This paragraph reports one T cell receptor (beta chain). These data come from a study of T cell changes during pregnancy in multiple sclerosis. Germline assignment: CDR1 SGHVS and CDR2 FNYEAQ. The CDR3 contains 18 residues. V was pared by 6 bases and J by 5 bases, with 16 bases of the junction left unmatched. The protocol was immunoSEQ multiplex PCR, while the TCRdb copy is restricted to in-frame clones and leaves out a portion. The sample has some 39,000 clones, 75% to 95% seen once. Specimen: CD4+ T cells from peripheral blood mononuclear cells, collected in the third trimester of pregnancy. The sequence was obtained from a female donor in good health, enrolled as a control in a pregnancy study. J is TRBJ2-1 and V is TRBV7-6, with TRBD1 matching over 10 bases. The CDR3: CASRPDPGQGKGNNEQFF. CDR3 sequence (DNA): TGTGCCAGCAGACCGGATCCGGGACAGGGGAAGGGTAACAATGAGCAGTTCTTC.